This is a list of T cell receptor beta chains from one sample in a study of cytomegalovirus exposure and HLA in healthy donors. The repertoire was sequenced with immunoSEQ multiplex PCR; TCRdb's copy has only in-frame clones and lacks some. The sample shows about 140,000 clones, over 75% of them seen only once. The source material was PBMCs. Receptors originate from a woman in her 30s in good health and CMV-seronegative. The CDR3 runs from the conserved cysteine through the conserved F or W. The D gene is left open where the match is weak. Clone size is not always given. Where it is, it says once, few, many or a class for expanded clones.

V gene	clone size	J gene	D gene	CDR3 DNA	CDR3 protein
TRBV7-9	NA	TRBJ2-7	TRBD1	TGTGCCAGCCAAACAGGGGACTACGAGCAGTACTTC	CASQTGDYEQYF
TRBV5-6	NA	TRBJ2-3	NA	TGTGCCAGCAGCGCAAGCGGGCCTAGCACAGATACGCAGTATTTT	CASSASGPSTDTQYF
TRBV2	once	TRBJ1-4	NA	TGTGCCAGCAGTCGCCAGGGTGGCAGGAGCGAAAAACTGTTTTTT	CASSRQGGRSEKLFF
TRBV7-3	NA	TRBJ2-5	TRBD2	TGTGCCAGCAGCATGGGACTAGCGTACCAAGAGACCCAGTACTTC	CASSMGLAYQETQYF
TRBV12-5	few	TRBJ1-2	NA	TGTGCTAGTGGTTTGGGCTCAGGGTTTGGAGGCTACACCTTC	CASGLGSGFGGYTF
TRBV9	NA	TRBJ1-2	TRBD1	TGTGCCAGCAGCTGGGACAGCTCTAACTATGGCTACACCTTC	CASSWDSSNYGYTF
TRBV6-5	NA	TRBJ1-2	TRBD1	TGTGCCAGCAGGGACAGGGGACGCTTGAGGGGCTACACCTTC	CASRDRGRLRGYTF
TRBV7-9	NA	TRBJ1-5	TRBD1	TGTGCCAGCAGCCCAGGGACAGGGCAGGGGCAGCCCCAGCATTTT	CASSPGTGQGQPQHF
TRBV30	NA	TRBJ1-6	NA	TGTGCCTGGAGTGTACAGGGAAATTCACCCCTCCACTTT	CAWSVQGNSPLHF
TRBV7-9	NA	TRBJ1-4	TRBD1	TGTGCCAGCAGCCAAAGACAGGGGGCTAATGAAAAACTGTTTTTT	CASSQRQGANEKLFF
TRBV5-6	NA	TRBJ1-2	TRBD1	TGTGCCAGCAGCTGGGACAGGGGGCCGGCTAACTATGGCTACACCTTC	CASSWDRGPANYGYTF
TRBV27	NA	TRBJ1-1	TRBD1	TGTGCCAGCAGTTTATCCCAGGGGGGAAACACTGAAGCTTTCTTT	CASSLSQGGNTEAFF
TRBV5-6	once	TRBJ1-5	NA	TGTGCCAGCAGCTTGGGCCCCGGGTGGAGCAATCAGCCCCAGCATTTT	CASSLGPGWSNQPQHF
TRBV6-5	NA	TRBJ1-3	NA	TGTGCCAGCAGTTACGAGGCCTCTGGAAACACCATATATTTT	CASSYEASGNTIYF
TRBV6-5	NA	TRBJ2-5	TRBD1	TGTGCCAGCAGTTCCCGGACAGGGCCCCAAGAGACCCAGTACTTC	CASSSRTGPQETQYF
TRBV19	NA	TRBJ1-2	TRBD1	TGTGCCAGTAGTTCAGGGGGCGCTCGGTTTGGCTACACCTTC	CASSSGGARFGYTF
TRBV20-1	once	TRBJ1-4	TRBD1	TGCAGTGCCGCAGGGGGAGAAAAACTGTTTTTT	CSAAGGEKLFF
TRBV27	NA	TRBJ1-2	NA	TGTGCCAGCAGTCTCAGACAGGCTTATGGCTACACCTTC	CASSLRQAYGYTF
TRBV6-1	NA	TRBJ1-5	TRBD1	TGTGCCAGCAGTGCCTCAGGGGGGAGCAATCAGCCCCAGCATTTT	CASSASGGSNQPQHF